The clone carrying this T cell receptor (beta chain) was counted a single time. The source of the sample is a study of somatic mutations in cytotoxic T cells in rheumatoid arthritis. Clones were read by immunoSEQ multiplex PCR, and TCRdb kept only the in-frame ones, dropping some. The repertoire holds about 25,000 clones, with around 76% as singletons. From germline, CDR1 is MNHEY and CDR2 SMNVEV (reference sequence). V lost 4 bases and J 3 bases, leaving 9 bases between the germline ends. The CDR3 is made up of 13 amino acids. The source is a man over 45 in good health. Sequenced input: CD8+ T cells sorted from blood. V gene TRBV27 combines with J gene TRBJ1-1, with D possibly matching TRBD1 (6 bases). CDR3 amino acids: CASSSGAYTEAFF. The CDR3 coding sequence is TGTGCCAGCAGTTCGGGGGCTTACACTGAAGCTTTCTTT.